These 4 T cell receptor beta chains were all obtained from the same sample, sequenced in a study of post-analysis software for immune sequencing data. The TCR beta cDNA libraries carried unique molecular identifiers. TCRdb passed the PCR reads through MiXCR, listing each CDR3 protein once. Of under 650,000 distinct CDR3 sequences detected, about 44% appear once; the ten largest clones hold about 1.8%. Points from the study as a whole: When patients were compared with controls, four to six TRBV segments were more frequent, TRBV5-6, TRBV5-1 and TRBV20-1 among them.

These receptors have no identified antigens. The sequenced sample consisted of blood. All receptors derive from a girl between 10 and 17 years old with multiple sclerosis.

V usage is TRBV11-2 and J usage is TRBJ2-3; 11 bases fit TRBD2. The germline gives CDR1 SGHAT, CDR2 FQNNGV. This CDR3 has 16 residues. Trimming removed 5 bases from V and 2 bases from J; junction bases left unmatched: 6. The CDR3 loop is CASSRPSGRLTDTQYF. The CDR3 coding sequence is TGTGCCAGCAGCCGACCTAGCGGGAGGCTCACAGATACGCAGTATTTT.

This clonotype was found a few times. The gene calls are TRBV10-3 and TRBJ2-6; 10 bases are shared with TRBD1. CDR1 and CDR2 from the germline V gene are ENHRY and SYGVKD. The V segment lost 5 bases and the J segment 4 bases; nucleotides outside the gene matches: 11. CDR3 size: 18 residues. CDR3 coding DNA: TGTGCCATCAGTCCCGGGACAGGGGAGTTATTAGGGGCCAACGTCCTGACTTTC. Protein product: CAISPGTGELLGANVLTF.

The genes are TRBV5-1 and TRBJ2-3, with D possibly TRBD2 on 5 matching bases. This CDR3 contains 13 residues. Germline V gene data show CDR1 as SGHRS and CDR2 as YFSETQ. Trimming took 5 bases from V and 4 from J, leaving 11 bases between them. The CDR3: CASSPLVPDTQYF. CDR3 nucleotides: TGCGCCAGCAGTCCACTAGTCCCAGATACGCAGTATTTT.

This clonotype has ten or more counts. The CDR3 loop is CASSLDGRGPPYNEQFF. The CDR3 DNA follows: TGTGCCAGCAGCTTAGATGGTAGGGGGCCCCCCTACAATGAGCAGTTCTTC. The chain has TRBV11-3 and TRBJ2-1; 7 bases align to TRBD1. The CDR3 is 17 residues long. In germline, CDR1 is SGHNT, CDR2 YENEEA. V shed 0 bases and J 2 bases; nucleotides not matched to a gene: 7.